The 22 T cell receptor beta chains given below trace back to one sample, sequenced in a study of T cells in Graves' hyperthyroidism and ophthalmopathy. Amplification of TCR beta CDR3 regions was performed using RNA transcripts as template. Researchers ran a first-round RT-PCR on the TCR CDR3 using the HTBI primer set. TCRdb itself ran the multiplex PCR reads through MiXCR, one entry per CDR3 protein. This sample has 350,000 to 400,000 distinct CDR3 sequences, with roughly 19% found just once. Sequencing input: blood. The source is a woman between 18 and 29 years old with Graves' hyperthyroidism.

This clonotype was seen at least ten times. The CDR3 sequence is CASSPGRITTYEQYF. The CDR3 coding sequence is TGTGCCAGCAGCCCGGGACGAATAACAACCTACGAGCAGTACTTC. The chain couples TRBV3-1 to TRBJ2-7; possibly TRBD1 or TRBD2 for D (5 bases each). Germline CDR1 reads LGHDT; CDR2 reads YNNKEL (reference sequence). The CDR3 runs to 15 residues. V was trimmed by 4 bases and J by 2 bases, leaving 15 bases between them.

In this sample, this clonotype turned up many times. The chain employs TRBV12-5 and TRBJ1-1; the D is unclear. Per the germline V gene, CDR1 is LGHNT and CDR2 is FRNRAP. CDR3 length: 13 residues. Trimming cost V 1 base and J 1 base, with 4 bases left between them. The CDR3 region has the DNA TGTGCTAGTGGTTTGGAAGCGAACACTGAAGCTTTCTTT. This gives the protein CASGLEANTEAFF. Full variable domain (remainder filled in from reference TRBV12-5 and TRBJ1-1): DARVTQTPRHKVTEMGQEVTMRCQPILGHNTVFWYRQTMMQGLELLAYFRNRAPLDDSGMPKDRFSAEMPDATLATLKIQPSEPRDSAVYFCASGLEANTEAFFGQGTRLTVV.

This clonotype was seen ten or more times. V gene TRBV2 combines with J gene TRBJ1-2; a possible D gene is TRBD1 (6 bases). CDR1 and CDR2 from the germline V gene are SNHLY and FYNNEI. CDR3 length: 14 residues. Trimming stripped 6 bases from V and 6 bases from J, with 17 bases between. The CDR3: CASSTTGFLDGYTF. CDR3 sequence (DNA): TGTGCCAGCAGCACCACAGGGTTCCTGGATGGCTACACCTTC. Combining the CDR3 with reference TRBV2 and TRBJ1-2 gives the whole variable domain EPEVTQTPSHQVTQMGQEVILRCVPISNHLYFYWYRQILGQKVEFLVSFYNNEISEKSEIFDDQFSVERPDGSNFTLKIRSTKLEDSAMYFCASSTTGFLDGYTFGSGTRLTVV.

This clonotype occurred a few times. V gene TRBV20-1 combines with J gene TRBJ1-5; the match to TRBD1 covers 10 bases. Germline lookup yields CDR1 DFQATT and CDR2 SNEGSKA (reference sequence). The CDR3 spans 13 residues. V was pared by 5 bases and J by 5 bases, with 3 bases of the junction left unmatched. In DNA, the CDR3 is TGCAGTGCTGGGACAGGGGAATATCAGCCCCAGCATTTT. Its protein product is CSAGTGEYQPQHF.

There are many counts of this clonotype. The J gene is TRBJ1-2, the V gene TRBV6-1; D unclear. The V gene lost 3 bases and the J gene lost 4 bases, with 12 bases spanning the gap. The CDR3 is 14 amino acids. The germline CDR1 and CDR2 sequences are MNHNS and SASEGT. CDR3 in amino acids: CASSDINRFYGYTF. CDR3 bases: TGTGCCAGCAGTGATATCAACAGATTCTATGGCTACACCTTC.

This clonotype has a handful of counts. The V gene is TRBV28, the J gene TRBJ2-7, with 7 bases matching TRBD1. Germline V gene sequence: CDR1 MDHEN, CDR2 SYDVKM. With 3 bases clipped from V and 6 bases from J, the junction kept 14 bases outside the gene matches. The CDR3 runs to 16 residues. DNA of the CDR3: TGTGCCAGCAGTTTGGGAACCGGGACAGTCTTGTGCGAGCAGTACTTC. Protein sequence: CASSLGTGTVLCEQYF.

This clonotype showed up many times. This chain joins TRBV19 and TRBJ2-7, with 9 bases aligning to TRBD2. The trim removed 3 bases at V and 2 bases at J, leaving 5 bases unmatched. The CDR3 length is 15 residues. Germline V gene lookup returns CDR1 LNHDA and CDR2 SQIVND (reference sequence). The CDR3: CASSMQTSGTYEQYF. DNA for the CDR3: TGTGCCAGTAGTATGCAGACTAGCGGAACCTACGAGCAGTACTTC.

This clonotype was counted at least ten times. J is TRBJ2-5 and V is TRBV20-1; D is possibly TRBD1 or TRBD2 (5 bases each). Looked up from germline, CDR1 is DFQATT and CDR2 is SNEGSKA (reference sequence). The CDR3 is 14 residues long. Trimming removed 0 bases from V and 1 base from J, with 9 bases in between. The CDR3 DNA reads as TGCAGTGCTAGAGATAACGGGGCCCAAGAGACCCAGTACTTC. Translation: CSARDNGAQETQYF.

This clonotype was seen repeatedly, ten times or more. This chain uses TRBV6-2 or TRBV6-3 with TRBJ2-5; tentatively, D is TRBD1 (6 bases). The V and J ends lost 9 bases and 5 bases respectively, with 22 bases between them. Germline V gene sequence: CDR1 MNHEY, CDR2 SVGEGT. This CDR3 contains 15 residues. CDR3 coding DNA: TGTGCCAGTACTCTAAACAGGGTATCTTGGGAGACCCAGTACTTC. This gives the protein CASTLNRVSWETQYF.

This clonotype was counted many times. This chain joins TRBV6-2 or TRBV6-3 and TRBJ2-2; 7 bases align to TRBD1. The CDR3 has 19 amino acids. Germline trimming cut 6 bases from V and 0 bases from J; bases unmatched to any gene: 16. Germline V gene sequence: CDR1 MNHEY, CDR2 SVGEGT. The CDR3 loop is CASSSPPTTGLSNTGELFF. CDR3 DNA sequence: TGTGCCAGCAGCTCCCCCCCCACGACAGGGCTATCGAACACCGGGGAGCTGTTTTTT.

This clonotype was seen at least ten times. The chain links TRBV20-1 to TRBJ1-2; D is perhaps TRBD1 (5 bases). V lost 1 base and J 4 bases, leaving 13 bases between the germline ends. Germline-derived CDR1 and CDR2 are DFQATT and SNEGSKA (reference sequence). CDR3 length equals 14 residues. As DNA, the CDR3 is TGCAGTGCTAGAGTTATTCAGGGTCGCTATGGCTACACCTTC. It encodes CSARVIQGRYGYTF.

The chain recombines TRBV12-3 or TRBV12-4 with TRBJ2-2; D uncertain. The CDR3 is made up of 14 amino acids. Trimming took 5 bases from V and 2 from J, leaving 9 bases between them. Written as DNA, the CDR3 is TGTGCCAGCAGTCCAGCCAGAAACACCGGGGAGCTGTTTTTT. The encoded protein is CASSPARNTGELFF.

V and J are TRBV6-1 and TRBJ1-5, with D unresolved. In germline, CDR1 is MNHNS, CDR2 SASEGT. This CDR3 is built from 13 residues. V was pared by 11 bases and J by 0 bases, with 11 bases between. The CDR3 DNA follows: TGTGCCGTTAACACGTATAGCAATCAGCCCCAGCATTTT. It encodes CAVNTYSNQPQHF.

This chain's CDR3 is CASSHRVYEQYF. For the CDR3, the DNA is TGTGCCAGCAGTCACAGGGTTTACGAGCAGTACTTC. This rearrangement joins TRBV12-3 or TRBV12-4 to TRBJ2-7; a possible D gene is TRBD1 (6 bases). V lost 5 bases and J lost 4, with 9 bases in between. The CDR3 runs to 12 residues.

This clonotype was detected ten times or more. This could be a read error, since a much larger clone is one nucleotide away. V gene TRBV6-1 combines with J gene TRBJ1-5, with D unresolved. Trimming cost V 8 bases and J 1 base, with 15 bases left between them. The CDR3 contains 15 residues. CDR1 and CDR2 (germline): MNHNS, SASEGT. This CDR3 is CASGPQGGSNQPQHF. For the CDR3, the DNA is TGTGCCAGCGGCCCCCAAGGCGGAAGCAATCAGCCCCAGCATTTT.

This clonotype was observed many times. CDR3 loop: CASSSDRVIQYF. CDR3 coding DNA: TGTGCCAGCAGTTCGGACAGGGTTATTCAGTACTTC. V is TRBV12-3 or TRBV12-4 and J is TRBJ2-4, with TRBD1 identical over 8 bases. This CDR3 has 12 residues. The ends lost 4 bases at V and 10 bases at J; junction bases unmatched: 3.

This clonotype was observed many times. V gene TRBV28 combines with J gene TRBJ2-5, with TRBD1 as a possible D gene (6 bases). The CDR3 contains 13 residues. Germline-derived CDR1 and CDR2 are MDHEN and SYDVKM. V was pared by 5 bases and J by 5 bases, with 12 bases between. Here the CDR3 reads CASSTQGLETQYF. In nucleotides, the CDR3 is TGTGCCAGCAGTACACAGGGATTGGAGACCCAGTACTTC.

There are many counts of this clonotype. The V gene is TRBV6-1, the J gene TRBJ2-5; 9 bases align to TRBD1. V trimming: 2 bases; J trimming: 5 bases; junction bases outside the gene matches: 6. Per the germline V gene, CDR1 is MNHNS and CDR2 is SASEGT. The CDR3 covers 15 residues. CDR3 in amino acids: CASSENRGQRETQYF. CDR3 bases: TGTGCCAGCAGTGAAAACAGGGGGCAGAGGGAGACCCAGTACTTC.

This clonotype was observed at least ten times. The rearrangement uses TRBV6-1 and TRBJ1-1; D call uncertain. Germline assignment: CDR1 MNHNS and CDR2 SASEGT. Between the trimmed V and J ends, which lost 6 bases and 1 base, there was a span of 12 bases. CDR3 length equals 14 residues. In nucleotides, the CDR3 is TGTGCCAGCAGCGAGACGGGAGCGAACACTGAAGCTTTCTTT. Encoded protein: CASSETGANTEAFF.

This clonotype appeared many times. CDR3 DNA: TGTGCCAGCAGCCCACCGGGACAGGGGTATGGAGCTTTCTTT. Its protein is CASSPPGQGYGAFF. The chain combines TRBV14 with TRBJ1-1; 10 bases fit TRBD1. The germline V gene encodes CDR1 SGHDN and CDR2 FVKESK. The CDR3 extends over 14 amino acids. The ends lost 4 bases at V and 10 bases at J; junction bases unmatched: 9.

This chain links TRBV12-3 or TRBV12-4 with TRBJ1-2; D gene unclear. Trimming shortened V by 5 bases and J by 4 bases, and 14 bases separated the two germline ends. The CDR3 totals 14 residues. CDR3 coding DNA: TGTGCCAGCAGTCCGGTCCAGGCCCTCTATGGCTACACCTTC. Translating gives CASSPVQALYGYTF.

The CDR3 bases are TGCGCCAGCAGCGGAGGACTCGCCCAAGAGACCCAGTACTTC. Amino acid sequence: CASSGGLAQETQYF. The V call is TRBV5-1, the J call TRBJ2-5; D is possibly TRBD2 (5 bases). CDR1 is SGHRS and CDR2 is YFSETQ in the germline V gene. This CDR3 has 14 amino acids. Deletions cut 4 bases from V and 1 base from J, with 11 bases between.